This is a list of T cell receptor beta chains from one sample in a study of vaccination and CD4 T cells after COVID-19. Their antigens remain unidentified. TCRdb independently ran MiXCR on the PCR reads; one entry per CDR3 protein. This table has 25,000 to 30,000 distinct CDR3 sequences, roughly 38% appearing once. This specimen consisted of CD4+ T cells from blood, cultured in vitro, obtained about 7 months after SARS-CoV-2 vaccination. These receptors all stem from a human donor who had recovered from COVID-19. The CDR3 runs from the conserved cysteine through the conserved F or W. A D gene is named only where the DNA matches it firmly. Size values are once, few and many counts, or a class for expanded clones, and some rows have none.

>.|TRBV2|.|TRBJ1-2
CASSPEDGYTF
TGTGCCAGTAGTCCAGAGGATGGCTACACCTTC
>.|TRBV10-3|.|TRBJ2-3
CAISDPRLEITDTQYF
TGTGCCATCAGTGACCCACGACTGGAAATCACAGATACGCAGTATTTT
>.|TRBV20-1|.|TRBJ2-5
CSARDLLQEETQYF
TGCAGTGCTAGAGATCTCCTCCAGGAGGAGACCCAGTACTTC
>few|TRBV30|.|TRBJ2-5
CAWRGWETQYF
TGTGCCTGGCGGGGTTGGGAGACCCAGTACTTC
>few|TRBV20-1|TRBD2|TRBJ2-1
CSAHVLSGRVYNEQFF
TGCAGTGCCCACGTTCTTAGCGGGAGAGTCTACAATGAGCAGTTCTTC
>medium-sized|TRBV27|.|TRBJ2-7
CASSFRGARNGEQYF
TGTGCCAGCAGTTTTAGGGGGGCGCGAAATGGCGAGCAGTACTTC
>.|TRBV20-1|.|TRBJ2-5
CSAEVVQETQYF
TGCAGTGCTGAGGTAGTCCAAGAGACCCAGTACTTC
>few|TRBV7-9|.|TRBJ2-5
CASSLRVGSGETQYF
TGTGCCAGCAGCTTAAGAGTGGGTAGCGGCGAGACCCAGTACTTC
>.|TRBV6-1|TRBD1|TRBJ1-1
CASSEVGTGLNTEAFF
TGTGCCAGCAGTGAAGTCGGGACAGGGCTAAACACTGAAGCTTTCTTT
>few|TRBV28|.|TRBJ1-2
CASNWPSRGYTF
TGTGCCAGTAATTGGCCGAGCCGTGGCTACACCTTC
>.|TRBV6-1|.|TRBJ2-5
CASSTHSETQYF
TGTGCCAGCAGCACACATTCAGAGACCCAGTACTTC
>few|TRBV6-2/TRBV6-3|TRBD1|TRBJ2-3
CASSFTGGTQYF
TGTGCCAGCAGTTTTACAGGGGGTACGCAGTATTTT
>few|TRBV28|TRBD1|TRBJ1-5
CASSPPDRGLFQPQHF
TGTGCCAGCAGTCCCCCAGACAGGGGGCTTTTTCAGCCCCAGCATTTT
>.|TRBV29-1|TRBD1|TRBJ1-2
CSVWTGANYGYTF
TGCAGCGTTTGGACAGGGGCTAACTATGGCTACACCTTC
>few|TRBV2|.|TRBJ2-3
CASTGRGGADTQYF
TGTGCCAGCACGGGCAGGGGGGGAGCAGATACGCAGTATTTT
>.|TRBV7-3|.|TRBJ2-6
CASSLRLPGANVLTF
TGTGCCAGCAGCTTAAGGCTCCCTGGGGCCAACGTCCTGACTTTC
>.|TRBV7-2|.|TRBJ2-5
CASSPSSLETQYF
TGTGCCAGCAGCCCCAGCTCATTAGAGACCCAGTACTTC
>.|TRBV12-3/TRBV12-4|TRBD1|TRBJ1-5
CASSPGTGERQPQHF
TGTGCCAGCAGTCCCGGGACAGGGGAACGGCAGCCCCAGCATTTT
>few|TRBV19|TRBD1|TRBJ1-2
CASSIQGAQLGYGYTF
TGTGCCAGTAGTATCCAGGGGGCGCAGCTGGGCTATGGCTACACCTTC
>few|TRBV15|TRBD1|TRBJ2-7
CATSRGGQGTYEQYF
TGTGCCACCAGCAGAGGAGGACAGGGGACCTACGAGCAGTACTTC
>few|TRBV7-7|.|TRBJ2-3
CASSLGAEITDTQYF
TGTGCCAGCAGCTTAGGGGCCGAAATCACAGATACGCAGTATTTT
>.|TRBV2|TRBD2|TRBJ2-7
CASSEMRGGLEQYF
TGTGCCAGCAGTGAAATGCGGGGGGGCTTGGAGCAGTACTTC
>.|TRBV4-1|TRBD1|TRBJ2-2
CASSQEDRAGTGELFF
TGCGCCAGCAGCCAAGAGGACAGGGCGGGGACCGGGGAGCTGTTTTTT
>.|TRBV6-1|TRBD2|TRBJ2-1
CASRRPLAGVGGNEQFF
TGTGCCAGCAGAAGGCCCCTAGCGGGAGTTGGGGGTAATGAGCAGTTCTTC
>few|TRBV15|TRBD1|TRBJ2-1
CATSRDRLGQGASEQFF
TGTGCCACCAGCAGAGATCGGTTGGGACAGGGGGCAAGTGAGCAGTTCTTC
>.|TRBV7-9|.|TRBJ2-7
CASSLEGVGSYEQYF
TGTGCCAGCAGCTTGGAAGGGGTTGGGTCCTACGAGCAGTACTTC
>.|TRBV7-9|.|TRBJ2-5
CASSSLVINLQETQYF
TGTGCCAGCAGCTCGCTGGTCATAAACCTACAAGAGACCCAGTACTTC
>.|TRBV20-1|.|TRBJ2-2
CSARETSTGAGELFF
TGCAGTGCTAGAGAGACCTCCACGGGGGCCGGGGAGCTGTTTTTT
>.|TRBV20-1|.|TRBJ2-1
CSARAGLTYNEQFF
TGCAGTGCTAGGGCCGGGCTGACCTACAATGAGCAGTTCTTC
>.|TRBV28|TRBD1|TRBJ1-1
CASSLVQGAGTEAFF
TGTGCCAGCAGTTTGGTACAGGGGGCTGGTACTGAAGCTTTCTTT
>.|TRBV21-1|.|TRBJ1-2
CASSPKKGGGGYTF
TGTGCCAGCAGCCCAAAAAAGGGGGGGGGTGGCTACACCTTC
>.|TRBV2|.|TRBJ2-5
CASRGGEVETQYF
TGTGCCAGCAGGGGAGGCGAGGTAGAGACCCAGTACTTC
>.|TRBV7-2|.|TRBJ2-3
CASSLARVRGRDTQYF
TGTGCCAGCAGCTTAGCAAGGGTACGTGGGCGAGATACGCAGTATTTT
>.|TRBV27|TRBD2|TRBJ2-7
CASSLVRTSGSYEQYF
TGTGCCAGCAGTTTAGTGAGGACTAGTGGGTCCTACGAGCAGTACTTC
>.|TRBV7-3|.|TRBJ2-3
CASSFHGTDTQYF
TGTGCCAGCAGCTTTCACGGGACAGATACGCAGTATTTT
>.|TRBV21-1|.|TRBJ1-2
CASGRQGYGYTF
TGTGCCAGCGGTCGACAGGGGTATGGCTACACCTTC
>few|TRBV20-1|TRBD2|TRBJ2-1
CSACGLAGAGSSYNEQFF
TGCAGTGCTTGTGGACTAGCGGGAGCAGGGAGCTCCTACAATGAGCAGTTCTTC
>.|TRBV7-2|.|TRBJ2-5
CASSLGPGGTLETQYF
TGTGCCAGCAGCTTAGGGCCAGGAGGTACCTTAGAGACCCAGTACTTC
>few|TRBV7-2|TRBD2|TRBJ2-2
CASSFSPGGGLFF
TGTGCCAGCAGCTTCAGCCCCGGCGGGGGGCTGTTTTTT
>.|TRBV28|.|TRBJ2-7
CASSESGLQYF
TGTGCCAGCAGCGAATCGGGCCTACAGTACTTC
>.|TRBV18|TRBD1|TRBJ2-7
CASSPSTGIAYEQYF
TGTGCCAGCTCACCATCGACAGGGATAGCCTACGAGCAGTACTTC
>.|TRBV7-9|.|TRBJ2-7
CASSLAGGYEQYF
TGTGCCAGCAGCTTAGCGGGAGGCTACGAGCAGTACTTC
>.|TRBV18|.|TRBJ2-1
CASSPGLDNEQFF
TGTGCCAGCTCCCCCGGACTCGACAATGAGCAGTTCTTC
>.|TRBV20-1|TRBD1|TRBJ1-5
CSARGQGGSNQPQHF
TGCAGTGCTAGAGGACAGGGAGGTAGCAATCAGCCCCAGCATTTT
>once|TRBV5-4|.|TRBJ1-5
CASSLGGGTGEGPQHF
TGTGCCAGCAGCTTGGGAGGCGGGACGGGAGAGGGGCCCCAGCATTTT